Below, 12 T cell receptor beta chains from the same sample are listed, as sequenced in a study of blood T cell repertoires in COVID-19. TCRdb's table, derived via immunoSEQ multiplex PCR, lists solely in-frame clones and lacks some. The repertoire holds 120,000 to 150,000 clones, with approximately 84% as singletons. The sequenced sample consisted of PBMCs or T cells enriched from blood (not recorded which). Source of these receptors: a woman in her late teens or twenties who had been exposed to COVID-19.

The chain's CDR3 is CASSLPRHRINNSPLHF. Here the CDR3 DNA reads TGTGCCAGCAGCCTCCCTCGTCACAGGATTAATAATTCACCCCTCCACTTT. This sequence joins TRBV11-2 and TRBJ1-6; D might be TRBD1 (5 bases). Germline loops: CDR1 SGHAT, CDR2 FQNNGV. CDR3 length: 17 residues. V gave up 5 bases and J gave up 5 bases, with 19 bases separating them.

V and J are TRBV15 and TRBJ2-1; D gene uncertain. This CDR3 contains 14 residues. CDR1 LNHNV and CDR2 YYDKDF come from the germline V gene (reference sequence). Trimming shortened V by 2 bases and J by 4 bases, and 9 bases separated the two germline ends. The CDR3 DNA sequence: TGTGCCACCAGCAGACGTACAGAGTACAATGAGCAGTTCTTC. Its protein is CATSRRTEYNEQFF.

The chain recombines TRBV2 with TRBJ2-1; 7 nucleotides line up with TRBD2. The CDR3 totals 14 residues. Trimming removed 4 bases from V and 4 bases from J; junction bases left unmatched: 4. The germline CDR1 and CDR2 sequences are SNHLY and FYNNEI. CDR3 DNA sequence: TGTGCCAGCAGTGGCGGGACTACATACAATGAGCAGTTCTTC. Translating gives CASSGGTTYNEQFF.

This clone was found once. The chain joins TRBV28 to TRBJ1-5; D might be TRBD1 (5 bases). Trimming shortened V by 3 bases and J by 2 bases, and 14 bases separated the two germline ends. CDR3 size: 16 residues. CDR1 and CDR2 (germline): MDHEN, SYDVKM. CDR3: CASSLPRGVGNQPQHF. As DNA, the CDR3 is TGTGCCAGCAGTTTGCCTCGGGGGGTCGGCAATCAGCCCCAGCATTTT. Filled out from reference TRBV28 and TRBJ1-5, the complete variable domain reads DVKVTQSSRYLVKRTGEKVFLECVQDMDHENMFWYRQDPGLGLRLIYFSYDVKMKEKGDIPEGYSVSREKKERFSLILESASTNQTSMYLCASSLPRGVGNQPQHFGDGTRLSIL.

This clone has just one count. This chain uses TRBV28 with TRBJ1-5, with D perhaps TRBD1 (5 bases). The CDR3 length is 14 residues. V was trimmed by 6 bases and J by 3 bases, leaving 12 bases between them. CDR1 is MDHEN, CDR2 SYDVKM, per germline. CDR3 nucleotides: TGTGCCAGCAGGACCTACAGGAACAATCAGCCCCAGCATTTT. Amino acid sequence: CASRTYRNNQPQHF.

This clone turned up a few times. The rearrangement uses TRBV5-8 and TRBJ2-1; D is undetermined. V lost 4 bases, J lost 3 bases, and 17 bases lay in between. Germline lookup yields CDR1 SGHTS and CDR2 YDEGEE. This CDR3 is 16 amino acids long. The DNA for the CDR3 is TGTGCCAGCAGCAAAAAGAAAGTGGCAGACTACAATGAGCAGTTCTTC. This codes for CASSKKKVADYNEQFF. The full variable domain, with the rest looked up from reference TRBV5-8 and TRBJ2-1, is EAGVTQSPTHLIKTRGQQATLRCSPISGHTSVYWYQQALGLGLQFLLWYDEGEERNRGNFPPRFSGRQFPNYSSELNVNALELEDSALYLCASSKKKVADYNEQFFGPGTRLTVL.

This clone was picked up one time. V and J are TRBV6-2 or TRBV6-3 and TRBJ1-1, with D uncertain. Germline V gene lookup returns CDR1 MNHEY and CDR2 SVGEGT. The CDR3 length is 12 residues. The V end lost 6 bases, the J end lost 11 bases, and 16 bases lay between the germline ends. The CDR3 coding sequence is TGTGCCAGCAGCCTCCAACCGGGTGGGGCTTTCTTT. As protein: CASSLQPGGAFF.

The J gene is TRBJ1-2, the V gene TRBV10-3; TRBD1 matches at 10 bases. V shed 3 bases and J 4 bases; nucleotides not matched to a gene: 8. CDR1 and CDR2 (germline): ENHRY, SYGVKD. The length of the CDR3 is 16 residues. In DNA, the CDR3 is TGTGCCATCAGTGAAACTGGGACAGGGGCAATCTATGGCTACACCTTC. It encodes CAISETGTGAIYGYTF.

This clone has only one observation. The rearrangement uses TRBV5-1 and TRBJ1-2; 7 nucleotides agree with TRBD1. CDR3 length: 17 amino acids. The germline gives CDR1 SGHRS, CDR2 YFSETQ. J gave up 7 bases and V 2 bases, and 17 bases lay outside the gene matches. The CDR3 DNA is TGCGCCAGCAGCTTAGCCAAAGCCGTGACAGGGAATGTTGGCTACACCTTC. Encoded protein: CASSLAKAVTGNVGYTF.

This rearrangement joins TRBV28 to TRBJ1-1, with 7 positions matching TRBD1. J lost 6 bases, V lost 6 bases, and 16 bases had no gene match. The germline gives CDR1 MDHEN, CDR2 SYDVKM. This CDR3 region has 16 residues. The CDR3 sequence is CASSKWQGGRRSEAFF. CDR3 in DNA: TGTGCCAGCAGCAAGTGGCAGGGGGGTAGGAGATCTGAAGCTTTCTTT.

V is TRBV6-1 and J is TRBJ1-3; 9 nucleotides match TRBD1. The CDR3 length is 15 residues. Germline values: CDR1 MNHNS, CDR2 SASEGT. V lost 2 bases, J lost 9 bases, and 8 bases stayed unmatched. CDR3 protein: CASSERTGARVTIYF. Here the CDR3 DNA reads TGTGCCAGCAGTGAACGGACAGGGGCGAGGGTCACCATATATTTT.

This clone was detected once. The J gene is TRBJ2-6, the V gene TRBV5-1; 9 nucleotides align to TRBD2. There are 17 residues in the CDR3. J lost 2 bases, V lost 6 bases, and 9 bases had no gene match. CDR1 is SGHRS and CDR2 is YFSETQ in the germline V gene. CDR3 residues: CASTPASGIAGANVLTF. The CDR3 DNA reads as TGCGCCAGCACTCCGGCTAGCGGGATCGCTGGGGCCAACGTCCTGACTTTC.